The 15 T cell receptor beta chains below were found in one sample sequenced in a study of T-cell reconstitution after alpha-beta-depleted transplantation in children (TCRdb year 2016). The sample's treatment or condition, from its label and the paper: allogeneic hematopoietic cell transplantation with graft depleted of TCRalphabeta T cells and CD19 B cells. Libraries were prepared through PCR. Sequencing used an Illumina HiSeq 2500. Molecular barcoding was employed in the preparation of TCR libraries, with unique molecular identifiers being used to normalize TCRbeta repertoire quantification. The public reads were reprocessed in TCRdb via fastp at Q25 and MiXCR, keeping in-frame beta chains. Every entry covers one CDR3 protein and lists the most common genes and DNA from its rows. This sample has about 980,000 distinct CDR3 sequences in its table, and about 31% of those were observed once. The top ten clonotypes cover roughly 31% of the sample.

Specimen: PBMCs, mostly from graft donor cells, collected 360 days after TCRalphabeta/CD19-depleted stem cell transplant. The receptors come from a boy under three years old who had a stem cell transplant for SCID, so the T cells may come from the graft donor.

This clonotype was recorded a few times. The V and J genes are TRBV15 and TRBJ2-1; a weak D match, TRBD1 (5 bases). CDR1 is LNHNV and CDR2 is YYDKDF in the germline V gene (reference sequence). Trimming cost V 3 bases and J 1 base, with 10 bases left between them. The CDR3 loop spans 15 amino acids. CDR3 loop: CATSREGQSYNEQFF. CDR3 DNA sequence: TGTGCCACCAGCAGGGAAGGACAATCCTACAATGAGCAGTTCTTC.

This clonotype was seen only a few times. The V and J genes are TRBV20-1 and TRBJ2-2; D is undetermined. The CDR3 has 16 residues. V was cut by 1 base and J by 0 bases, with 12 bases left in between. In germline, CDR1 is DFQATT, CDR2 SNEGSKA (reference sequence). CDR3 DNA sequence: TGCAGTGCTAGAGTACTGGGCGGCCCGAACACCGGGGAGCTGTTTTTT. Its translation is CSARVLGGPNTGELFF.

In its sample, this clonotype was seen a few times. V and J are TRBV29-1 and TRBJ2-6, with a weak D call TRBD1 (6 bases). Deletions cut 6 bases from V and 0 bases from J, with 12 bases between. CDR3 size: 15 residues. Germline V lookup: CDR1 SQVTM, CDR2 ANQGSEA. The CDR3 sequence is CSVQTGSSGANVLTF. In nucleotides, the CDR3 is TGCAGCGTCCAGACAGGCTCCTCTGGGGCCAACGTCCTGACTTTC.

This clonotype has just a few counts. The chain joins TRBV5-1 to TRBJ1-1; TRBD1 matches at 7 bases. Germline CDR1 is SGHRS and CDR2 is YFSETQ. Losses at the gene ends were 4 bases for V and 0 bases for J; bases not matched to a gene: 6. The CDR3 spans 15 residues. The CDR3 coding sequence is TGCGCCAGCAGCCCCGCGACAGGGTTGAACACTGAAGCTTTCTTT. Translated, it gives CASSPATGLNTEAFF. The whole variable domain, filled in from reference TRBV5-1 and TRBJ1-1, reads KAGVTQTPRYLIKTRGQQVTLSCSPISGHRSVSWYQQTPGQGLQFLFEYFSETQRNKGNFPGRFSGRQFSNSRSEMNVSTLELGDSALYLCASSPATGLNTEAFFGQGTRLTVV.

The chain carries TRBV7-8 and TRBJ2-5; 11 bases agree with TRBD2. The CDR3 runs to 16 residues. Germline V gives CDR1 SGHVS, CDR2 FQNEAQ. V lost 5 bases, J lost 2 bases, and 7 bases stayed unmatched. CDR3 coding DNA: TGTGCCAGCAGCAAGGGGACTAGCGGTATACAAGAGACCCAGTACTTC. Translated: CASSKGTSGIQETQYF.

This chain joins TRBV2 and TRBJ2-3, with 7 bases lining up with TRBD1. The germline V gene has CDR1 SNHLY and CDR2 FYNNEI. V lost 10 bases, J lost 2 bases, and 6 bases stayed unmatched. This CDR3 has 13 amino acids. CDR3 protein: CATRGQSTDTQYF. The DNA for the CDR3 is TGTGCCACCAGGGGACAGTCCACAGATACGCAGTATTTT.

The chain has TRBV6-2 or TRBV6-3 and TRBJ2-1; D not resolved. CDR1 MNHEY and CDR2 SVGEGT come from the germline V gene. This CDR3 contains 13 residues. V gave up 7 bases and J gave up 6 bases, with 13 bases separating them. This CDR3 is CASKTPDGNEQFF. The CDR3 DNA follows: TGTGCCAGCAAAACTCCCGACGGCAATGAGCAGTTCTTC.

This clonotype was detected a few times. The gene calls are TRBV27 and TRBJ1-1; D is perhaps TRBD1 (5 bases). Trimming removed 2 bases at V and 11 bases at J, with 18 bases between. There are 14 residues in the CDR3. Germline lookup yields CDR1 MNHEY and CDR2 SMNVEV (reference sequence). CDR3 protein: CASSLTRTTGWAFF. For the CDR3, the DNA is TGTGCCAGCAGTTTAACGCGCACCACAGGTTGGGCTTTCTTT.

The chain has TRBV29-1 and TRBJ2-6; tentatively, D is TRBD2 (5 bases). This CDR3 region has 14 residues. Deletions cut 6 bases from V and 0 bases from J, with 9 bases between. The V gene's germline CDR1 is SQVTM and CDR2 ANQGSEA. The CDR3 protein is CSVAGSSGANVLTF. In DNA form, the CDR3 reads TGCAGCGTGGCTGGGAGCTCTGGGGCCAACGTCCTGACTTTC.

The rearrangement links TRBV10-2 to TRBJ2-2; 7 bases fit TRBD2. This CDR3 has 14 residues. V dropped 4 bases and J dropped 7; count of bases not matched to a gene: 6. CDR1 WSHSY and CDR2 SAAADI come from the germline V gene. CDR3 in DNA: TGCGCCAGCAGTGGAAGCGGGGTTGGCGGGGAGCTGTTTTTT. This sequence encodes CASSGSGVGGELFF.

This chain joins TRBV15 and TRBJ2-7; 7 bases map to TRBD1. This CDR3 spans 14 amino acids. The germline V gene has CDR1 LNHNV and CDR2 YYDKDF (reference sequence). With V trimmed by 3 bases and J by 3 bases, 5 bases remained unmatched. For the CDR3, the DNA is TGTGCCACCAGCAGCGGGACAGCCATCTACGAGCAGTACTTC. Amino acids: CATSSGTAIYEQYF.

This clonotype has only a few counts. V is TRBV12-3 or TRBV12-4 and J is TRBJ2-7, with TRBD1 matching over 9 bases. CDR3 size: 16 residues. The V gene end was trimmed by 3 bases and the J gene end by 5 bases; junction bases not matched to a gene: 11. The CDR3 nucleotides read TGTGCCAGCAGTTTGGACAGGGGTCGCCCGGGGGACGAGCAGTACTTC. This sequence encodes CASSLDRGRPGDEQYF.

The chain carries TRBV4-1 and TRBJ2-1, with D perhaps being TRBD1 or TRBD2 (5 bases each). The CDR3 totals 16 residues. Per the germline V gene, CDR1 is MGHRA and CDR2 is YSYEKL. V was clipped by 0 bases and J by 1 base, with 10 bases between them. In nucleotides, the CDR3 is TGCGCCAGCAGCCAAGATTATGGGGGATCCTACAATGAGCAGTTCTTC. This translates into CASSQDYGGSYNEQFF.

The chain links TRBV18 to TRBJ2-5; the match to TRBD1 covers 8 bases. Germline V gene sequence: CDR1 KGHSH, CDR2 LQKENI. There are 14 residues in the CDR3. V dropped 3 bases and J dropped 4; count of bases not matched to a gene: 4. CDR3 sequence (DNA): TGTGCCAGCTCACCCGACAGGGGCGCAGAGACCCAGTACTTC. Translated, it gives CASSPDRGAETQYF. The variable domain in full, with the rest retrieved from reference TRBV18 and TRBJ2-5, is NAGVMQNPRHLVRRRGQEARLRCSPMKGHSHVYWYRQLPEEGLKFMVYLQKENIIDESGMPKERFSAEFPKEGPSILRIQQVVRGDSAAYFCASSPDRGAETQYFGPGTRLLVL.

The table lists this clonotype with many counts. This sequence joins TRBV10-2 and TRBJ1-1; possible D gene TRBD1, 5 bases. Trimming shortened V by 5 bases and J by 2 bases, and 12 bases separated the two germline ends. CDR3 length: 14 residues. CDR1 is WSHSY and CDR2 is SAAADI in the germline V gene. This CDR3 reads CASSPGPFNTEAFF. DNA of the CDR3: TGCGCCAGCAGTCCGGGACCTTTTAACACTGAAGCTTTCTTT.